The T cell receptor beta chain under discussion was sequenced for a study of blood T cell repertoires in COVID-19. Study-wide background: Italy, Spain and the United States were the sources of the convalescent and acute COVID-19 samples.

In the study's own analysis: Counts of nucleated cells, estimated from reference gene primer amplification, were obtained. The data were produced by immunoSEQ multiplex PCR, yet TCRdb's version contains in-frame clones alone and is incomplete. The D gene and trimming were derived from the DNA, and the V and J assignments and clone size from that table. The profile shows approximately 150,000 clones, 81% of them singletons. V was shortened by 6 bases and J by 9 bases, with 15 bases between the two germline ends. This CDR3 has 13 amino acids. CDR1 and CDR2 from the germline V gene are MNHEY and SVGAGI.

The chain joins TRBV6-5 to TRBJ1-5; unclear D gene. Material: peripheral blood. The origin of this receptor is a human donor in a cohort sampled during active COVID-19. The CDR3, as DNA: TGTGCCAGCAGCCCGGGAAGCCGACCGCCCCAGCATTTT. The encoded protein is CASSPGSRPPQHF.